A selection of T cell receptor beta chains follows, all from one sample in a study of T cell responses to AZD1222 COVID-19 vaccine. Sequencing used immunoSEQ multiplex PCR; TCRdb keeps in-frame clones, though not all of them. This table holds 100,000 to 150,000 clones, more than 90% found once. The source was peripheral blood, collected 28 days after the second AZD1222 dose. Receptors were obtained from an adult who received the AZD1222 COVID-19 vaccine. Both conserved end residues are part of each CDR3. D genes are given only for firm matches. A clone size is listed for some rows: how often the clone was seen (once, few, many), or a class if it is expanded.

clone_size	v_call	j_call	d_call	cdr3_nt	cdr3_aa
.	TRBV18	TRBJ2-1	TRBD1	TGTGCCAGCTCACCAGGGACAGGGTACAATGAGCAGTTCTTC	CASSPGTGYNEQFF
once	TRBV18	TRBJ1-6	.	TGTGCCAGCTCACCAGATCCGGCCGAGGGTTCACCCCTCCACTTT	CASSPDPAEGSPLHF
.	TRBV27	TRBJ1-2	.	TGTGCCAGCAGTTTGGGGGGCCACTATGGCTACACCTTC	CASSLGGHYGYTF
.	TRBV5-1	TRBJ2-1	TRBD1	TGCGCCAGCCTCCGCGAGGGGGCCTCCTACAATGAGCAGTTCTTC	CASLREGASYNEQFF
once	TRBV2	TRBJ1-1	TRBD1	TGTGCCAGCAGGGGGACAGGGTTGGCTGAAGCTTTCTTT	CASRGTGLAEAFF
.	TRBV3-1/TRBV3-2	TRBJ2-3	.	TGTGCCAGCAGCCAACCCCATCTCAGGATCAGCACAGATACGCAGTATTTT	CASSQPHLRISTDTQYF
.	TRBV3-1/TRBV3-2	TRBJ2-7	.	TGTGCCAGCAGCCAAGATGAGGGGCTCGGCTACGAGCAGTACTTC	CASSQDEGLGYEQYF
.	TRBV30	TRBJ1-2	.	TGTGCCTGGAATGAGGCTAGGTATGGCTACACCTTC	CAWNEARYGYTF
once	TRBV19	TRBJ1-3	.	TGTGCCAGTAGTCCAGGAGGGGTCTCAGGAAACACCATATATTTT	CASSPGGVSGNTIYF
.	TRBV12-3/TRBV12-4	TRBJ1-2	TRBD1	TGTGCCAGCAGTCCGGGGACAGGGCGGGGCTACACCTTC	CASSPGTGRGYTF
.	TRBV9	TRBJ1-1	.	TGTGCCAGCAGCGTCGCCGGCAGGGGTTGGGCCACTGAAGCTTTCTTT	CASSVAGRGWATEAFF
.	TRBV7-8	TRBJ1-2	TRBD1	TGTGCCAGCAGCTTACTTTTACTAAGGACAGGGTACTATGGCTACACCTTC	CASSLLLLRTGYYGYTF
.	TRBV5-6	TRBJ1-3	.	TGTGCCAGCAGCCTGGGCAGGTTATCCGGAAACACCATATATTTT	CASSLGRLSGNTIYF
.	TRBV21-1	TRBJ1-5	.	TGTGCCAGCAGCACTCAGGGCCAGAATAGCAATCAGCCCCAGCATTTT	CASSTQGQNSNQPQHF
.	TRBV30	TRBJ2-1	.	TGTGCCTGGAGACACCGTAGGACTGGGGGGCGGGATGAGCAGTTCTTC	CAWRHRRTGGRDEQFF
.	TRBV6-1	TRBJ1-5	.	TGTGCCAGCAGTGACAGCTATAGCAATCAGCCCCAGCATTTT	CASSDSYSNQPQHF
.	TRBV7-9	TRBJ1-1	.	TGTGCCAGCAGCTTAGATTTCGGGGGGAACACTGAAGCTTTCTTT	CASSLDFGGNTEAFF
.	TRBV6-4	TRBJ2-1	TRBD1	TGTGCCAGCAGTCCTCAGGGGGCGATCTACAATGAGCAGTTCTTC	CASSPQGAIYNEQFF
.	TRBV6-5	TRBJ1-5	.	TGTGCCAGCAACACTAATAGCAATCAGCCCCAGCATTTT	CASNTNSNQPQHF
once	TRBV6-6	TRBJ1-1	.	TGTGCCAGCAGTTTCGGGAGCGGCACTGAAGCTTTCTTT	CASSFGSGTEAFF
.	TRBV5-1	TRBJ2-7	.	TGCGCCAGCAGTGGGGGAGCAGCCCCCTACGAGCAGTACTTC	CASSGGAAPYEQYF
.	TRBV5-4	TRBJ1-1	.	TGTGCCAGCAGCTTGGCCCTTGACAGCTACACTGAAGCTTTCTTT	CASSLALDSYTEAFF
.	TRBV7-9	TRBJ1-6	.	TGTGCCAGCAGCTTAGTTTGGGGGCAGGGGTTTTCATCACCCCTCCACTTT	CASSLVWGQGFSSPLHF
.	TRBV6-5	TRBJ1-1	.	TGTGCCAGCAGGGATAGAGCAGGGATGAACACTGAAGCTTTCTTT	CASRDRAGMNTEAFF
.	TRBV19	TRBJ2-1	.	TGTGCCAGTAGTATAGGGCAGGGGTGGCACAATGAGCAGTTCTTC	CASSIGQGWHNEQFF
.	TRBV9	TRBJ1-1	.	TGTGCCAGCAGCCCTAGCGAGGTAGCTGAAGCTTTCTTT	CASSPSEVAEAFF
.	TRBV19	TRBJ1-2	.	TGTGCCAGTAGTATCGGGTTGTCAGGGAATGGCTACACCTTC	CASSIGLSGNGYTF
.	TRBV5-4	TRBJ2-3	.	TGTGCCAGCACCATCGGACTTCACAGCACAGATACGCAGTATTTT	CASTIGLHSTDTQYF
.	TRBV5-1	TRBJ1-2	TRBD1	TGCGCCAGCAGACCGGGACAGGATAACTATGGCTACACCTTC	CASRPGQDNYGYTF
.	TRBV7-8	TRBJ1-6	.	TGTGCCAGCAGCTTAAGAGTGGATTCACCCCTCCACTTT	CASSLRVDSPLHF
.	TRBV19	TRBJ1-5	.	TGTGCCAGTAGTATCTGGAGGGCCGCGAGCAATCAGCCCCAGCATTTT	CASSIWRAASNQPQHF
.	TRBV5-1	TRBJ1-2	.	TGCGCCAGCAGCGGTGGAGGGGCGCGAGGCTACACCTTC	CASSGGGARGYTF
.	TRBV15	TRBJ1-2	.	TGTGCCACCAGCAGAGCAGGAAGCCAGGCGTACTACACCTTC	CATSRAGSQAYYTF
.	TRBV7-2	TRBJ1-1	TRBD1	TGTGCCAGCAGCTTAAATGGACAGGGGGGGACTGAAGCTTTCTTT	CASSLNGQGGTEAFF
.	TRBV7-2	TRBJ1-4	.	TGTGCCAACAGCTACCAGGGATCTAATGAAAAACTGTTTTTT	CANSYQGSNEKLFF
.	TRBV30	TRBJ1-2	.	TGTGCCTGGAGTGTACCCCCAGTTGGCTACACCTTC	CAWSVPPVGYTF
.	TRBV19	TRBJ1-5	.	TGTGCCAGTAGTATCAGCGGGGAGACCCAGCATTTT	CASSISGETQHF
.	TRBV14	TRBJ2-5	.	TGTGCCAGCAGCCAAGTAAACTGGGATGGGGCCCAGTACTTC	CASSQVNWDGAQYF
few	TRBV6-5	TRBJ2-1	TRBD1	TGTGCCAGCAGCTCGGACAGGGGAGCCTACAATGAGCAGTTCTTC	CASSSDRGAYNEQFF